The 3 T cell receptor beta chains below were found in one sample sequenced in a study of technical replicates of blood from a few donors. Repertoires were generated with immunoSEQ multiplex PCR, while TCRdb's copy carries only in-frame clones and drops some. The sample gives about 49,000 clones, 80% to 95% of which show up once; about 3.6% is in the top ten. The sequencing sample was made of PBMCs. Receptors were obtained from a human donor in good health. Some clones in this sample may be carry-over from other donors' samples.

This chain joins TRBV30 and TRBJ1-4; D remains ambiguous. V was pared by 3 bases and J by 4 bases, with 3 bases between. Germline CDR1 is GTSNPN and CDR2 is SVGIG (reference sequence). The CDR3 has 11 residues. CDR3 sequence (DNA): TGTGCCTGGAGCCGTAATGAAAAACTGTTTTTT. It yields the protein CAWSRNEKLFF.

V gene TRBV5-1 combines with J gene TRBJ2-1; 7 bases are shared with TRBD1. The J segment lost 3 bases and the V segment lost 4 bases, leaving 4 bases of the junction unmatched. The CDR3 is made up of 14 amino acids. Per germline, CDR1 SGHRS and CDR2 YFSETQ. The CDR3 DNA follows: TGCGCCAGCAGCAGGGCAGGGGGCTACAATGAGCAGTTCTTC. Translating gives CASSRAGGYNEQFF.

V usage is TRBV7-2 and J usage is TRBJ2-7, with 10 bases matching TRBD2. CDR3 length equals 15 residues. From germline, CDR1 is SGHTA and CDR2 FQGNSA. V trimming: 0 bases; J trimming: 2 bases; junction bases outside the gene matches: 1. CDR3 DNA: TGTGCCAGCAGCTTAGCGAGCGGGAGGGCCTACGAGCAGTACTTC. Translation gives CASSLASGRAYEQYF.